The subject of this entry is one T cell receptor beta chain. The antigen it binds to is not known. The record has no base qualities; no much larger clone is one base away. V and J lose 4 bases and 0 bases, and a span of 16 bases separates them. Per the germline V gene, SGHAT is the CDR1 and FQNNGV is the CDR2. There are 17 amino acids in the CDR3, from cysteine to phenylalanine inclusive. The DNA shown is the 51-base CDR3, in frame from base 1. This specimen comes from a study of blood T cell repertoires in COVID-19 (dated by TCRdb to about 2020). In terms of the full investigation: Collaborator samples came from the United States, Italy and Spain and covered acute and convalescent phases of COVID-19. The repertoires were released in a freely available public database meant as a resource for research on the immune response to SARS-CoV-2. Subjects who had been exposed to COVID-19, were actively infected with it, or had recovered from it provided the deeply sampled blood TCRbeta repertoires that made up the dataset. Samples came from the ongoing ImmuneRACE study (first 160 participants) plus 1,254 subjects from 6 global collaborators. The material from the prospective study consisted of cDNA or gDNA derived from T cells, B-cell-depleted T cells, or PBMCs. Nearly every sample came with metadata listing a de-identified subject ID, COVID-19 status, age in years and sex. Where HLA class I and class II types were available, the types were taken from metadata supplied by the sample provider, not from assay-based typing. What the research found in general, with its limitations: How much clinical and demographic metadata was included differed by source and by participant, and the metadata was provided uncurated.

The immunoSEQ Assay, a bias-controlled multiplex PCR, was used to amplify TCRbeta CDR3 regions from genomic DNA. From the authors' description of their analysis: The number of nucleated cells in each sample was estimated from the amplification of reference gene primers within the assay. To quantify the absolute abundance of each unique TCRbeta CDR3 rearrangement, sequence reads were collapsed and filtered. For each sample, productive Simpson clonality was calculated as the square root of Simpson's diversity index across productive rearrangements. TCRdb took this table from immuneACCESS and kept in-frame rearrangements with V and J called. Such tables lack part of the clones; where checked against another copy, unresolved V genes explain under half of the gap, and the rest is unexplained. The V and J calls and the clone size are those of that table, but D and trimming were determined from the DNA. A total of roughly 290,000 clones appear in this sample, roughly 85% of them only once. The top ten hold around 2.2% of the sample.

Participants in the prospective study were aged about 18 to 89 years, lived in 20 to 25 United States geographic areas, and enrolled through a virtual design. In the prospective study, participants were assigned to cohorts based on the clinical history participants reported in a screening survey and a study questionnaire. Recovered participants in ImmuneRACE Cohort 3 were defined as having two consecutive negative NP/OP PCR tests, clearance from a healthcare professional, or resolution of symptoms. In the prospective study, whole blood, serum and a nasopharyngeal or oropharyngeal swab were collected from each participant by mobile phlebotomists. Participants in the prospective study had the option to provide additional blood draws and questionnaires over a roughly 2-month period. Blood samples from the prospective study were shipped frozen or at room temperature prior to DNA extraction.

The specimen sequenced was PBMCs or T cells enriched from blood (not recorded which). The chain uses TRBV11-2 and TRBJ1-5; the D gene is not confidently resolved. This TCR was sampled from a man aged 30 to 39 who had recovered from COVID-19. In nucleotide form, the sequence is TGTGCCAGCAGCTCCACTACGAGGCACGTTAGCAATCAGCCCCAGCATTTT. Translated, this gives CASSSTTRHVSNQPQHF.